This T cell receptor beta chain was retrieved from a study of cytomegalovirus exposure and HLA in healthy donors. Study-level information: Early released data comprised 80 million or so unique TCRs from HLA-typed donors. Study observations and caveats: A later analysis associated 15,000 or so TCR beta sequences with HLA alleles at a 0.05 false discovery rate. Sequencing artifact likely explains a cluster of highly shared sequence variants. In a later analysis, the majority of CMV-associated beta chains seemingly showed HLA restriction.

Primers: 60 Vbeta forward and 13 Jbeta reverse. Libraries were prepared by immunoSEQ multiplex PCR; TCRdb keeps only in-frame clonotypes and omits some of them. The top ten clones hold more than 0.7% of a sample with about 160,000 clones, around nine tenths of them seen once. On this clone: Its antigen is unidentified.

V gave up 0 bases and J gave up 7 bases, with 19 bases separating them. The CDR3 is 16 residues long. The V gene's germline CDR1 is SGDLS and CDR2 YYNGEE. The sequencing sample was made of PBMCs. The genes are TRBV9 and TRBJ2-5, with a tentative D call TRBD1 (6 bases). This sequence originates from a woman under 40 in good health and CMV-seronegative. CDR3 protein: CASSVEGSAGTTTQYF. In nucleotides, the CDR3 is TGTGCCAGCAGCGTAGAAGGGTCCGCTGGGACAACGACCCAGTACTTC.